This T cell receptor (beta chain) is drawn from a study of tumor-infiltrating lymphocytes in primary liver carcinoma. It was unsorted whole blood that yielded blood RNA, and germline DNA was also extracted. TCR beta cDNA was made from 400 to 500 ng total RNA with a constant-region primer. Researchers made the TCR beta libraries by running three nested multiplex PCR rounds with slightly modified ARM-PCR. Both of the initial two PCR rounds ran for 10 cycles and employed TRBV1-TRBV30 forward primers alongside a C-beta reverse primer. Via MiXCR, TCRdb re-called the multiplex PCR reads, giving one row per CDR3 protein. The sample has 300,000 to 350,000 distinct CDR3 sequences; 50% to 60% are singletons. Germline assignment: CDR1 MNHEY and CDR2 SVGAGI. There are 13 residues in the CDR3. V gave up 5 bases and J gave up 2 bases, with 9 bases separating them. As to this clonotype: This may arise from a read error, as a much more abundant clone is one base away.

The TCR sequence derives from a woman younger than 45 with primary liver carcinoma and hepatitis B virus infection. The sequenced sample consisted of peripheral blood. The chain links TRBV6-5 to TRBJ2-5, with D unresolved. The CDR3 protein is CASSKTAQETQYF. CDR3 bases: TGTGCCAGCAGTAAAACAGCGCAAGAGACCCAGTACTTC.